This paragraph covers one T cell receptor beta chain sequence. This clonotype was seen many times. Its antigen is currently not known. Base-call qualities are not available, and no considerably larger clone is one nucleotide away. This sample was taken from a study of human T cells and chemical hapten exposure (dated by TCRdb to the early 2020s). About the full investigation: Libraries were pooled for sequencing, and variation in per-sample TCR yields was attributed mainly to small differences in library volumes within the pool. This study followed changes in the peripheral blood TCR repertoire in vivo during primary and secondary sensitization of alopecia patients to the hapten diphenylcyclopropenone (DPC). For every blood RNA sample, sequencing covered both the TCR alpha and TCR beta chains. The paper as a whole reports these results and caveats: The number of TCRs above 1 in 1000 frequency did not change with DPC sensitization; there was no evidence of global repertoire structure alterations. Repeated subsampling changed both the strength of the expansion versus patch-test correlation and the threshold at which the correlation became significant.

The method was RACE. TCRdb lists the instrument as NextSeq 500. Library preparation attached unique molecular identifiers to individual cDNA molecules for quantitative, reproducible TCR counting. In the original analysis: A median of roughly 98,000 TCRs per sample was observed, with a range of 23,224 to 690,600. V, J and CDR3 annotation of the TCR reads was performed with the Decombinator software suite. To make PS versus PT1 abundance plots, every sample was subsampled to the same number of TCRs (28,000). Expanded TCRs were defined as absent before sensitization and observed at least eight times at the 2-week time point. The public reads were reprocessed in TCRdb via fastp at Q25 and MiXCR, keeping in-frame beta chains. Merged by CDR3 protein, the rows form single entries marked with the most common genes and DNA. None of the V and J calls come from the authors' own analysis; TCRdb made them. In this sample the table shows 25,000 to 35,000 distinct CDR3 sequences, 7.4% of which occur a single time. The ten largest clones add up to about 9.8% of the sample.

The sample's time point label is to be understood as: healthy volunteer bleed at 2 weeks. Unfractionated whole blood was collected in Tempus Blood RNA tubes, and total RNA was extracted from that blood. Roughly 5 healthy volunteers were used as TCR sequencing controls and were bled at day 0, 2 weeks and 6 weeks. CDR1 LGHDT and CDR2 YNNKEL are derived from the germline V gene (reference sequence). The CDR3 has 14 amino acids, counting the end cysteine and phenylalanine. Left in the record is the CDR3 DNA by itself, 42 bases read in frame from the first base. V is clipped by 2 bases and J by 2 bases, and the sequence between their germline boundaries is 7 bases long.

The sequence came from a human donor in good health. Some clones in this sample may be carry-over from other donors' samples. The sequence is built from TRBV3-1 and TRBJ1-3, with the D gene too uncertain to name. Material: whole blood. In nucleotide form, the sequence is TGTGCCAGCAGCCAACGGGAGGCTGGAAACACCATATATTTT. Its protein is CASSQREAGNTIYF.